These 10 T cell receptor beta chains share one sample of origin, sequenced in a study of cytomegalovirus exposure and HLA in healthy donors. 60 Vbeta and 13 Jbeta primers were used in PCR. Measured with immunoSEQ multiplex PCR; TCRdb has only the in-frame clones, and not every one. Here the sample spans approximately 160,000 clones, 80% being singletons. The sample taken for sequencing was PBMCs. The receptor source for this set is a human donor in good health.

J is TRBJ1-2 and V is TRBV5-6, with 7 bases identical to TRBD1. CDR3 size: 13 residues. V shed 4 bases and J 7 bases; nucleotides not matched to a gene: 7. The germline CDR1 and CDR2 sequences are SGHDT and YYEEEE. As DNA, the CDR3 is TGTGCCAGCAGCCCCGGGACAGTGGGTGGCTACACCTTC. It encodes CASSPGTVGGYTF.

The chain carries TRBV5-1 and TRBJ2-7; 9 nucleotides align to TRBD1. Germline loops: CDR1 SGHRS, CDR2 YFSETQ. This CDR3 comprises 14 residues. The V segment lost 7 bases and the J segment 4 bases; nucleotides outside the gene matches: 9. The CDR3 region has the DNA TGCGCCAGCGGCCCGGGACAGGGTTGGTACGAGCAGTACTTC. It codes for CASGPGQGWYEQYF. Filled out from reference TRBV5-1 and TRBJ2-7, the complete variable domain reads KAGVTQTPRYLIKTRGQQVTLSCSPISGHRSVSWYQQTPGQGLQFLFEYFSETQRNKGNFPGRFSGRQFSNSRSEMNVSTLELGDSALYLCASGPGQGWYEQYFGPGTRLTVT.

The chain combines TRBV2 with TRBJ2-1; 8 nucleotides align to TRBD1. CDR1 is SNHLY, CDR2 FYNNEI, per germline. V lost 7 bases and J lost 7; bases outside the gene matches: 9. The CDR3 contains 14 residues. The CDR3 spells CASIRQGAFNEQFF. The CDR3 bases are TGTGCCAGCATCAGGCAGGGGGCTTTTAATGAGCAGTTCTTC.

The chain is built from TRBV11-3 and TRBJ2-5; 12 bases fit TRBD2. The length of the CDR3 is 15 residues. Germline V lookup: CDR1 SGHNT, CDR2 YENEEA. V trimming: 5 bases; J trimming: 5 bases; junction bases outside the gene matches: 6. The CDR3 nucleotides read TGTGCCAGCAGCGAAGGACTAGCGGGGACGGAGACCCAGTACTTC. This codes for CASSEGLAGTETQYF.

The chain recombines TRBV5-4 with TRBJ1-1; D gene uncertain. The CDR3 sequence is 13 residues long. V was cut by 2 bases and J by 1 base, with 6 bases left in between. Germline CDR1 and CDR2: SGHNT and YYREEE (reference sequence). This CDR3 reads CASSFDKNTEAFF. The CDR3 DNA is TGTGCCAGCAGCTTTGACAAGAACACTGAAGCTTTCTTT.

This rearrangement joins TRBV7-9 to TRBJ2-4; perhaps TRBD1 as D (6 bases). The V and J ends lost 5 bases and 5 bases respectively, with 13 bases between them. The CDR3 runs 14 residues. Germline V lookup: CDR1 SEHNR, CDR2 FQNEAQ (reference sequence). Here the CDR3 reads CASSGNRDQNIQYF. Here the CDR3 DNA reads TGTGCCAGCAGCGGAAACAGGGATCAAAACATTCAGTACTTC.

The chain employs TRBV12-5 and TRBJ2-5; the match to TRBD2 covers 7 bases. The V gene's germline CDR1 is LGHNT and CDR2 FRNRAP. The CDR3 extends over 15 amino acids. V dropped 6 bases and J dropped 3; count of bases not matched to a gene: 10. CDR3 nucleotide sequence: TGTGCTAGTGGCCGGGGGGAGTTGGGTGAAGAGACCCAGTACTTC. Protein: CASGRGELGEETQYF.

Here the CDR3 reads CASSQDPTFLWRYTF. CDR3 DNA: TGTGCCAGCAGCCAAGATCCCACATTTCTATGGAGGTACACCTTC. The genes are TRBV4-2 and TRBJ1-2; D is ambiguous. The CDR3 is made up of 15 amino acids. The V gene lost 0 bases and the J gene lost 11 bases, with 19 bases spanning the gap. Germline CDR1 LGHNA, CDR2 YNFKEQ.

This clone came up once. The V call is TRBV11-2, the J call TRBJ1-1; D unresolved. The germline V gene encodes CDR1 SGHAT and CDR2 FQNNGV. The CDR3 runs 14 residues. Trimming cost V 4 bases and J 1 base, with 10 bases left between them. The CDR3 DNA reads TGTGCCAGCAGCTCGTACTCTTCGAACACTGAAGCTTTCTTT. This gives the protein CASSSYSSNTEAFF.

The J gene is TRBJ2-5, the V gene TRBV27, with 8 nucleotides matching TRBD1. V was clipped by 5 bases and J by 0 bases; unmatched bases: 2. CDR3 length equals 14 residues. Germline CDR1 MNHEY, CDR2 SMNVEV (reference sequence). The CDR3 DNA is TGTGCCAGCAGTCCGGACAGGGACCAAGAGACCCAGTACTTC. It encodes CASSPDRDQETQYF.